The subject of this entry is one T cell receptor (beta chain). Antigen specificity is unknown. The data were obtained in a study of blood T cells in healthy people across ages. Then a second PCR, running about 6 to 11 cycles, was carried out with a sample-barcoded 5' primer and a J-beta primer mix. Each cDNA was tagged by a template-switch adaptor containing 12 random nucleotides. Individual samples furnished no less than 3 million CDR3-containing paired-end reads apiece. TCRdb reanalysed the 5' RACE reads using MiXCR and keeps one entry per CDR3 protein. The sample contains fewer than 2,000,000 distinct CDR3 sequences, roughly two fifths of which appear only once. Study-wide points: Per million T cells, TCR beta diversity dropped roughly linearly as age increased. Observed TCR beta diversity showed a strong correlation with the percentage of naive T cells as measured by flow cytometry.

The sample taken for sequencing was blood. This clonotype was obtained from a human donor in good health.

The CDR3 nucleotides read TGCAGCGCCTTGCCGGGACAGGGTAATGGCTACACCTTC. Encoded protein: CSALPGQGNGYTF. This chain joins TRBV29-1 and TRBJ1-2; TRBD1 agrees at 9 bases. This CDR3 has 13 amino acids. CDR1 and CDR2 (germline): SQVTM, ANQGSEA. J gave up 6 bases and V 7 bases, and 9 bases lay outside the gene matches.